The T cell receptor beta chain under discussion was sequenced for a study of T-cell reconstitution after alpha-beta-depleted transplantation in children. Study-wide results and caveats: The origin of alpha-beta T cells about two months after transplant was reportedly several hundred expanded graft clones. Newly made T cells mostly supplied T-cell counts and diversity one year after transplant. Several patients had high TCRbeta diversity at day 60; it came from surviving recipient T cells and thymic progenitors.

With regard to this clonotype: Its specificity is not known.

V lost 0 bases to trimming and J lost 4 bases, with 7 bases between them. Germline V gene lookup returns CDR1 LGHNA and CDR2 YNFKEQ. This CDR3 has 14 residues. During its preparation, the TCRbeta library received unique molecular identifiers. One entry per CDR3 protein, called by TCRdb with MiXCR from the PCR reads. The sample yields about 160,000 distinct CDR3 sequences, around 10% seen once. The chain links TRBV4-2 to TRBJ1-5; D remains unclear. The clonotype originates from a boy aged 2 to 10 with acute myeloid leukemia, due to receive a stem cell transplant. Sequences were derived from PBMCs, sampled before TCRalphabeta/CD19-depleted stem cell transplant. The CDR3 here is CASSQDDGNQPQHF. Here the CDR3 DNA reads TGTGCCAGCAGCCAAGACGACGGGAATCAGCCCCAGCATTTT.